Presented here are 9 T cell receptor beta chains from one specimen sequenced in a study of post-analysis software for immune sequencing data (dated by TCRdb to between 2015 and 2017). Their recognized antigens are unknown. Library prep was done by PCR. The run used an Illumina HiSeq 2500. To reduce PCR and sequencing biases, unique molecular identifiers were built into the TCR beta cDNA libraries. TCRdb reprocessed the public reads (quality trimming at Q25 with fastp, clone calling with MiXCR) and kept in-frame beta chains. Each record represents a unique CDR3 protein, reported with the most common genes and DNA among its rows. Within this sample are roughly 600,000 distinct CDR3 sequences, with about 44% of them counted one time only. The leading ten clones occupy under 2% of the sample. The study at large found these results: Significantly higher frequencies in patients than in controls were found for five TRBV segments, including TRBV5-6, TRBV5-1 and TRBV20-1.

Material for sequencing was blood. Every receptor here comes from a girl aged 5 to 17 with multiple sclerosis.

CDR3 loop: CASNAGGRVRNEQFF. The DNA for the CDR3 is TGTGCCAGCAATGCGGGCGGGAGAGTGAGGAATGAGCAGTTCTTC. This chain connects TRBV28 to TRBJ2-1, with TRBD2 matching over 7 bases. The germline V gene has CDR1 MDHEN and CDR2 SYDVKM. CDR3 length equals 15 residues. The V gene end was trimmed by 7 bases and the J gene end by 7 bases; junction bases not matched to a gene: 13.

The genes are TRBV12-3 or TRBV12-4 and TRBJ2-3, with 7 bases identical to TRBD1. Trimming took 3 bases from V and 3 from J; bases not matched to a gene: 6. The CDR3 contains 15 residues. For the CDR3, the DNA is TGTGCCAGCAGTTTCAACAGGGGTCCTACAGATACGCAGTATTTT. It encodes CASSFNRGPTDTQYF.

The chain is built from TRBV7-9 and TRBJ2-2; 7 bases map to TRBD1. J gave up 4 bases and V 5 bases, and 7 bases lay outside the gene matches. The germline CDR1 and CDR2 sequences are SEHNR and FQNEAQ (reference sequence). This CDR3 region has 15 residues. The DNA of the CDR3 is TGTGCCAGCAGCGTTCGACAGGGAAGCACCGGGGAGCTGTTTTTT. Translated: CASSVRQGSTGELFF.

The chain recombines TRBV10-3 with TRBJ2-2; D is unresolved. Germline V gene lookup returns CDR1 ENHRY and CDR2 SYGVKD. The V end lost 5 bases, the J end lost 5 bases, and 6 bases lay between the germline ends. CDR3 length: 12 residues. The CDR3 protein is CAISRVTGELFF. In nucleotides, the CDR3 is TGTGCCATCAGTCGAGTAACCGGGGAGCTGTTTTTT.

The chain couples TRBV7-3 to TRBJ1-1; a weak D match, TRBD1 (5 bases). The CDR3 length is 14 residues. Trimming took 4 bases from V and 0 from J, leaving 9 bases between them. Germline assignment: CDR1 SGHTA and CDR2 FQGTGA. CDR3 loop: CASSYDSLNTEAFF. CDR3 in DNA: TGTGCCAGCAGCTATGACAGCTTGAACACTGAAGCTTTCTTT.

The sample holds one count of this clonotype. This chain joins TRBV5-1 and TRBJ1-2; 9 bases line up with TRBD1. The CDR3 loop spans 15 amino acids. Germline CDR1 is SGHRS and CDR2 is YFSETQ. V was pared by 0 bases and J by 4 bases, with 4 bases of the junction left unmatched. The CDR3 is CASSLGTGACYGYTF. CDR3 in DNA: TGCGCCAGCAGCTTGGGGACAGGGGCGTGCTATGGCTACACCTTC.

This clonotype has a handful of counts. The rearrangement links TRBV7-9 to TRBJ1-1, with unresolved D. The germline V gene encodes CDR1 SEHNR and CDR2 FQNEAQ (reference sequence). V was clipped by 2 bases and J by 5 bases, with 12 bases between them. CDR3 length: 14 amino acids. Here the CDR3 DNA reads TGTGCCAGCAGCTTACGGGAGGAGGGAACTGAAGCTTTCTTT. This codes for CASSLREEGTEAFF.

The chain carries TRBV29-1 and TRBJ2-1, with D possibly TRBD1 on 6 matching bases. CDR1 and CDR2 from the germline V gene are SQVTM and ANQGSEA. The CDR3 totals 10 residues. The V and J ends lost 6 bases and 15 bases respectively, with 15 bases between them. This CDR3 reads CSVETGWRFF. The CDR3 DNA sequence: TGCAGCGTCGAAACAGGGTGGCGGTTCTTC.

V and J are TRBV3-1 and TRBJ2-7; 10 bases match TRBD2. The junction had 9 bases not matched to a gene; V was cut back by 3 bases and J by 7 bases. Germline V lookup: CDR1 LGHDT, CDR2 YNNKEL (reference sequence). The length of the CDR3 is 15 residues. CDR3 sequence (DNA): TGTGCCAGCAGCCAGGTAACTAGCGGGACGAGGGAGCAGTACTTC. This translates into CASSQVTSGTREQYF.